This T cell receptor (beta chain) was captured in a study of T cells after yellow fever vaccination. Germline CDR1 reads DFQATT; CDR2 reads SNEGSKA (reference sequence). This CDR3 is built from 13 residues. V was clipped by 0 bases and J by 7 bases, with 9 bases between them. MiXCR, run by TCRdb on the 5' RACE reads, gives a single entry per CDR3 protein. This table has about 360,000 distinct CDR3 sequences, about 6.2% appearing once. This clonotype was counted only a few times. The chain recombines TRBV20-1 with TRBJ2-2, with D hard to call. This sample comprised PBMCs, obtained 5 days after the yellow fever booster vaccination. The sequence derives from a man aged 25 to 40 who received the YFV17D yellow fever vaccine. This CDR3 is CSAREWVGGELFF. CDR3 nucleotide sequence: TGCAGTGCTAGAGAATGGGTCGGCGGGGAGCTGTTTTTT.